The clone carrying this TCR beta chain came up a few times. What it binds is not known. The data are from a study of T cells in Graves' hyperthyroidism and ophthalmopathy. The CDR3 loop spans 14 amino acids. V was cut by 0 bases and J by 5 bases, with 11 bases left in between. CDR1 is SGHRS and CDR2 is YFSETQ in the germline V gene. Study-wide results and limits: Also found in blood were most expanded thyroid clonotypes above 0.001.

It was RNA transcripts that yielded the amplified TCR beta CDR3 regions. With the HTBI primer set, the TCR CDR3 went through a first round of RT-PCR. TCRdb called the multiplex PCR reads again in MiXCR, with one record for every CDR3 protein. Of nearly 600,000 distinct CDR3 sequences listed, more than 11% were seen once; the top ten hold approximately 5.7%. The blood sample predates any ophthalmopathy symptoms, coming from first hyperthyroidism diagnosis. The sample was blood. This chain joins TRBV5-1 and TRBJ1-2; unclear D gene. This clonotype was obtained from a woman aged 30 to 39 with Graves' hyperthyroidism that later progressed to Graves' ophthalmopathy. CDR3 sequence reads: CASSLESAGYGYTF. Written as DNA, the CDR3 is TGCGCCAGCAGCTTGGAGTCGGCGGGATATGGCTACACCTTC.